One and the same sample provided the 9 T cell receptor beta chains below, sequenced in a study of T cells in Graves' hyperthyroidism and ophthalmopathy. RNA transcripts served as the template for amplifying TCR beta CDR3 regions. HTBI primers were used for first-round RT-PCR of the TCR CDR3. TCRdb used MiXCR to reprocess the multiplex PCR reads, holding one entry per CDR3 protein. This sample has around 450,000 distinct CDR3 sequences, with roughly an eighth found just once. The material sequenced was blood. Receptor source: a woman aged 18-30 years with Graves' hyperthyroidism.

In this sample, this clonotype turned up many times. This chain joins TRBV20-1 and TRBJ2-1; 8 bases agree with TRBD2. Germline V gene data show CDR1 as DFQATT and CDR2 as SNEGSKA (reference sequence). V dropped 0 bases and J dropped 5; count of bases not matched to a gene: 9. The CDR3 is 16 residues long. As DNA, the CDR3 is TGCAGTGCTAGAGATAGCGAGCGGGAGTTCCACAATGAGCAGTTCTTC. Translation: CSARDSEREFHNEQFF.

V is TRBV2 and J is TRBJ2-1, with 7 bases fitting TRBD2. Germline CDR1 SNHLY, CDR2 FYNNEI. This CDR3 has 14 amino acids. Trimming at V came to 6 bases and at J to 10 bases, leaving 12 bases not matched to a gene. DNA of the CDR3: TGTGCCAGCAGCTTTAGCGGGTCTTCCTACGAGCAGTTCTTC. Translation: CASSFSGSSYEQFF. Based on the CDR3 plus reference TRBV2 and TRBJ2-1, the full variable domain is EPEVTQTPSHQVTQMGQEVILRCVPISNHLYFYWYRQILGQKVEFLVSFYNNEISEKSEIFDDQFSVERPDGSNFTLKIRSTKLEDSAMYFCASSFSGSSYEQFFGPGTRLTVL.

This clonotype was seen a few times. The chain uses TRBV19 and TRBJ2-1; D ambiguous. The CDR3 loop spans 16 amino acids. Germline values: CDR1 LNHDA, CDR2 SQIVND (reference sequence). With 3 bases removed from V and 4 bases from J, the gap between germline ends came to 16 bases. The CDR3 is CASSIGVPQPYNEQFF. In DNA form, the CDR3 reads TGTGCCAGTAGTATTGGGGTACCCCAACCTTACAATGAGCAGTTCTTC.

This clonotype has at least ten counts. This chain links TRBV11-2 with TRBJ2-3, with 8 nucleotides matching TRBD2. V lost 4 bases and J lost 3; bases outside the gene matches: 6. Per germline, CDR1 SGHAT and CDR2 FQNNGV. The CDR3 totals 15 residues. The CDR3 is CASSSSAGATDTQYF. The CDR3, as DNA: TGTGCCAGCAGCTCCTCAGCGGGAGCAACAGATACGCAGTATTTT. Full variable domain (missing parts from reference TRBV11-2 and TRBJ2-3): EAGVAQSPRYKIIEKRQSVAFWCNPISGHATLYWYQQILGQGPKLLIQFQNNGVVDDSQLPKDRFSAERLKGVDSTLKIQPAKLEDSAVYLCASSSSAGATDTQYFGPGTRLTVL.

This clonotype was detected many times. V gene TRBV5-1 combines with J gene TRBJ1-2; D call uncertain. This CDR3 has 12 residues. Trimming pared 4 bases from V and 8 bases from J, leaving 12 bases between. CDR1 and CDR2 from the germline V gene are SGHRS and YFSETQ. The CDR3 DNA is TGCGCCAGCAGCACTGAAAGAGGGGGCTACACCTTC. This codes for CASSTERGGYTF.

This clonotype was counted a few times. The rearrangement links TRBV7-2 to TRBJ2-4; 10 nucleotides line up with TRBD2. Trimming took 1 base from V and 7 from J; bases not matched to a gene: 4. This CDR3 spans 15 amino acids. CDR1 is SGHTA, CDR2 FQGNSA, per germline. CDR3 sequence reads: CASSLEVSGRNIQYF. The CDR3 DNA reads as TGTGCCAGCAGCTTAGAGGTTAGCGGGAGGAACATTCAGTACTTC.

The chain has TRBV7-2 and TRBJ2-7; 8 bases fit TRBD1. Germline CDR1 is SGHTA and CDR2 is FQGNSA. This CDR3 is built from 14 residues. J lost 7 bases, V lost 4 bases, and 9 bases had no gene match. The CDR3 sequence is CASSWGQAPIEQYF. The CDR3 DNA sequence: TGTGCCAGCAGCTGGGGACAGGCGCCTATAGAGCAGTACTTC.

At least ten counts were recorded for this clonotype. This sequence joins TRBV12-3 or TRBV12-4 and TRBJ2-2; 7 bases line up with TRBD2. This CDR3 spans 15 amino acids. V lost 3 bases, J lost 4 bases, and 5 bases stayed unmatched. The CDR3 region is CASSFAGAGTGELFF. The CDR3, as DNA: TGTGCCAGCAGTTTTGCGGGAGCCGGCACCGGGGAGCTGTTTTTT.

The rearrangement uses TRBV14 and TRBJ2-1; 8 bases are a match to TRBD2. V trimming: 0 bases; J trimming: 3 bases; junction bases outside the gene matches: 4. The CDR3 is 16 amino acids. Germline-derived CDR1 and CDR2 are SGHDN and FVKESK. This CDR3 reads CASSQDTSGLYNEQFF. The CDR3 DNA sequence: TGTGCCAGCAGCCAAGACACTAGCGGACTCTACAATGAGCAGTTCTTC. Drawing the rest from reference TRBV14 and TRBJ2-1, the complete variable domain is EAGVTQFPSHSVIEKGQTVTLRCDPISGHDNLYWYRRVMGKEIKFLLHFVKESKQDESGMPNNRFLAERTGGTYSTLKVQPAELEDSGVYFCASSQDTSGLYNEQFFGPGTRLTVL.